This T cell receptor (beta chain) was found in a study of beta chain features in type 1 diabetes. The CDR3 length is 16 residues. Germline V gene sequence: CDR1 SSHAT, CDR2 FNYEAQ (reference sequence). Trimming removed 5 bases at V and 2 bases at J, with 18 bases between. Expressed TCRB transcripts were sequenced because the entire RNA isolate underwent reverse transcription. The method was immunoSEQ multiplex PCR; TCRdb's version includes in-frame clones alone and lacks a portion of them. The table lists about 370,000 clones, approximately 16% of them singletons. Cell sorting via CD45RO/CCR7/CD25/CD127/CD95/CD27 was performed to obtain CD4+ naive, central memory, regulatory and stem cell-like memory cells. This clone was picked up a small number of times.

The TCR was taken from a woman in her late teens or twenties in good health. The chain uses TRBV7-7 and TRBJ2-5; tentative D call: TRBD1 (6 bases). The sample taken for sequencing was naive CD4+ T cells from blood. CDR3: CASSPSGGGLQETQYF. For the CDR3, the DNA is TGTGCCAGCAGCCCCTCTGGTGGGGGCCTACAAGAGACCCAGTACTTC.